This T cell receptor (beta chain) was sequenced in a study of tumor-infiltrating lymphocytes in primary liver carcinoma. Co-extracting RNA and DNA was done with roughly 17-32 mg of unsorted bulk tissue as input. Per tumor, sampling covered five separate regions. There are many counts of this clonotype. Trimming took 0 bases from V and 8 from J; bases not matched to a gene: 1. Germline V CDR1 and CDR2: SGHAT, FQNNGV. The CDR3 sequence is 16 residues long. The template, around 540 ng total RNA, yielded TCR beta cDNA made with a constant-region primer. What produced the TCR beta libraries was three nested multiplex PCR rounds using slightly modified ARM-PCR. TRBV1-TRBV30 forward primers and a C-beta reverse primer were used in the first two PCR rounds, which each ran for about 10 cycles. TCRdb analysed the multiplex PCR reads with MiXCR anew, one entry per CDR3 protein. The data hold tens of thousands of distinct CDR3 sequences, with 76% observed a single time.

The source is a middle-aged man with primary liver carcinoma and hepatitis B virus infection. V gene TRBV11-2 combines with J gene TRBJ2-1; 16 bases are shared with TRBD2. Sequencing used liver tumor tissue from sampling region 5. Subset denoted: tumor region T5, tumor centre. The CDR3 DNA reads TGTGCCAGCAGCTTAGAAGGGACTAGCGGGAGGGATGAGCAGTTCTTC. The encoded protein is CASSLEGTSGRDEQFF.